These 14 T cell receptor beta chains share one sample of origin, sequenced in a study of T cell changes during pregnancy in multiple sclerosis. Clones were read by immunoSEQ multiplex PCR, and TCRdb kept only the in-frame ones, dropping some. The top ten hold around 1.4% of the sample, which has fewer than 75,000 clones, 91% seen once. Sequencing used peripheral blood, obtained in the second trimester of pregnancy. The receptors stem from a female donor with multiple sclerosis, enrolled in a pregnancy study.

J is TRBJ2-7 and V is TRBV29-1; tentative D call: TRBD1 (6 bases). Trimming cost V 2 bases and J 4 bases, with 9 bases left between them. Germline lookup yields CDR1 SQVTM and CDR2 ANQGSEA. This CDR3 contains 12 residues. Here the CDR3 reads CSVELTGYEQYF. The CDR3 DNA reads as TGCAGCGTTGAATTAACAGGGTACGAGCAGTACTTC.

The CDR3: CASSESSGSSYEQYF. CDR3 DNA sequence: TGCGCCAGCAGTGAGTCTAGCGGGAGCTCCTACGAGCAGTACTTC. V usage is TRBV10-2 and J usage is TRBJ2-7; 9 nucleotides match TRBD2. CDR1 is WSHSY and CDR2 is SAAADI in the germline V gene. CDR3 length equals 15 residues. The V and J ends lost 0 bases and 0 bases, in that order; junction bases with no gene match: 0.

This clone was found once. CDR3 in amino acids: CASSLANSGGPRSTQYF. The DNA for the CDR3 is TGTGCCAGCAGCTTAGCGAATAGCGGGGGGCCGAGAAGTACGCAGTATTTT. J is TRBJ2-3 and V is TRBV7-6; 10 bases align to TRBD2. J was trimmed by 8 bases and V by 0 bases; bases with no gene match: 11. This CDR3 has 17 residues. Germline values: CDR1 SGHVS, CDR2 FNYEAQ.

J is TRBJ2-2 and V is TRBV4-3; 8 bases are a match to TRBD2. The ends lost 5 bases at V and 6 bases at J; junction bases unmatched: 11. Germline assignment: CDR1 LGHNA and CDR2 YSLEER. This CDR3 comprises 16 residues. CDR3 sequence: CASSEVAGLGAGELFF. CDR3 coding DNA: TGCGCCAGCAGCGAGGTAGCGGGGCTTGGGGCCGGGGAGCTGTTTTTT.

V is TRBV27 and J is TRBJ1-2; D is possibly TRBD1 (6 bases). CDR1 is MNHEY, CDR2 SMNVEV, per germline (reference sequence). The CDR3 covers 15 residues. The V end was cut by 5 bases, the J end by 4 bases, with 17 bases between. The CDR3 nucleotides are TGTGCCAGCAGTCCAACCTACAGGGACGGCTATGGCTACACCTTC. This sequence encodes CASSPTYRDGYGYTF.

V usage is TRBV5-1 and J usage is TRBJ2-1; D might be TRBD2 (5 bases). The CDR3 totals 13 residues. CDR1 is SGHRS and CDR2 is YFSETQ in the germline V gene. With 5 bases removed from V and 7 bases from J, the gap between germline ends came to 13 bases. The CDR3 loop is CASSTTAENEQFF. CDR3 nucleotides: TGCGCCAGCAGTACCACAGCGGAGAATGAGCAGTTCTTC.

V is TRBV6-6 and J is TRBJ1-4; 8 nucleotides agree with TRBD1. CDR3 length: 16 amino acids. V lost 6 bases and J lost 7; bases outside the gene matches: 13. Per germline, CDR1 MNHNY and CDR2 SVGAGI (reference sequence). This chain's CDR3 is CASSPLGQGVLEKLFF. The DNA for the CDR3 is TGTGCCAGCAGCCCCCTAGGACAGGGCGTTCTTGAAAAACTGTTTTTT.

V gene TRBV12-5 combines with J gene TRBJ1-3; 9 bases are a match to TRBD1. Germline lookup yields CDR1 LGHNT and CDR2 FRNRAP. V shed 5 bases, J shed 4 bases, and the junction held 9 bases outside the gene matches. There are 16 residues in the CDR3. The CDR3: CASGIDAGTGGNTIYF. Written as DNA, the CDR3 is TGTGCTAGTGGTATCGACGCCGGGACAGGGGGAAACACCATATATTTT.

The rearrangement uses TRBV5-5 and TRBJ1-1, with D perhaps matching TRBD1 (6 bases). The CDR3 is 14 residues long. The V gene's germline CDR1 is SGHKS and CDR2 YYEKEE (reference sequence). Trimming stripped 2 bases from V and 4 bases from J, with 12 bases between. The DNA for the CDR3 is TGTGCCAGCAGCTTTTTTCAGGGGACCACTGAAGCTTTCTTT. Its protein product is CASSFFQGTTEAFF.

The chain recombines TRBV18 with TRBJ2-2, with D maybe TRBD2 (6 bases). V was cut by 7 bases and J by 1 base, with 7 bases left in between. Germline loops: CDR1 KGHSH, CDR2 LQKENI. The CDR3 contains 13 residues. CDR3 loop: CASYSGNTGELFF. DNA of the CDR3: TGTGCCAGCTATAGCGGGAACACCGGGGAGCTGTTTTTT.

The V and J genes are TRBV5-1 and TRBJ1-2; D perhaps matches TRBD1 (5 bases). Trimming removed 2 bases from V and 4 bases from J, with 12 bases in between. Germline CDR1 is SGHRS and CDR2 is YFSETQ. The CDR3 length is 14 residues. For the CDR3, the DNA is TGCGCCAGCAGCTTCGGGACTGAGAGCTATGGCTACACCTTC. It encodes CASSFGTESYGYTF. Using reference TRBV5-1 and TRBJ1-2 for the parts outside the CDR3, the full variable domain is KAGVTQTPRYLIKTRGQQVTLSCSPISGHRSVSWYQQTPGQGLQFLFEYFSETQRNKGNFPGRFSGRQFSNSRSEMNVSTLELGDSALYLCASSFGTESYGYTFGSGTRLTVV.

This clone came up once. V and J are TRBV29-1 and TRBJ1-1; 8 bases fit TRBD1. V shed 6 bases, J shed 4 bases, and the junction held 10 bases outside the gene matches. CDR1 SQVTM and CDR2 ANQGSEA come from the germline V gene. The CDR3 consists of 14 residues. The CDR3 here is CSVEMRQGTTEAFF. DNA for the CDR3: TGCAGCGTCGAGATGAGACAGGGGACCACTGAAGCTTTCTTT.

J is TRBJ2-3 and V is TRBV13, with D unresolved. The germline gives CDR1 PRHDT, CDR2 FYEKMQ (reference sequence). V was cut by 0 bases and J by 3 bases, with 4 bases left in between. The CDR3 consists of 13 residues. This CDR3 is CASSLGKTDTQYF. The CDR3 nucleotides are TGTGCCAGCAGCTTAGGCAAAACAGATACGCAGTATTTT.

The chain links TRBV7-9 to TRBJ2-5; 9 bases align to TRBD1. Per germline, CDR1 SEHNR and CDR2 FQNEAQ (reference sequence). The CDR3 is made up of 15 amino acids. V lost 1 base to trimming and J lost 4 bases; unmatched junction nucleotides: 4. The CDR3: CASSLGKGQGETQYF. Here the CDR3 DNA reads TGTGCCAGCAGCTTAGGCAAGGGACAGGGAGAGACCCAGTACTTC.